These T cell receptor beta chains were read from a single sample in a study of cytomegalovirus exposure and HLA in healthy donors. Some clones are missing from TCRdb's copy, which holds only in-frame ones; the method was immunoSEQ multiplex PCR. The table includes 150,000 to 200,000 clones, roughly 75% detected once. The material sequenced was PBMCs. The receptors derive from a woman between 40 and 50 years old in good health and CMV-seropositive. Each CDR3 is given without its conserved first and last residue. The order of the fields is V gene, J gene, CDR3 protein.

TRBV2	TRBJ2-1	ASSQPGQGEQF
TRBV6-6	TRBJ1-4	ASTANRFEKLF
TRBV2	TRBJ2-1	ASSVNRESYNEQF
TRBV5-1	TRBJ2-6	ASSSGQSSSGANVLT
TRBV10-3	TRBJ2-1	AISEPYSGGTYNEQF
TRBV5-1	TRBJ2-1	ASSWAGTSGYNEQF
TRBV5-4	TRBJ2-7	ASSPEASGSYEQY
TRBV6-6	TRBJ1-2	ASSYSRGTGYT
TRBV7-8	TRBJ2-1	AGSSGLAGDQF
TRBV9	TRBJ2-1	ASSPMTGHNEQF
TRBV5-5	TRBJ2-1	ASSLVLAGYNEQF
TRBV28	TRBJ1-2	ASSPTVNPGFGYT
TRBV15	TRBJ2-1	ATSRVGQGPVEQF
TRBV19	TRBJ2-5	ASSSGWALETQY
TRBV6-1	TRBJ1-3	ASSERAGGSSGNTIY
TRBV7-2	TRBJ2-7	ASGRPGLAGQPYEQY
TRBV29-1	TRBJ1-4	SVTRGEKLF
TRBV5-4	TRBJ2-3	ASSPYNTDTQY
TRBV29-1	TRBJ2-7	SVEEQGWEQY
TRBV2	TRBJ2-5	ASSEGPQETQY
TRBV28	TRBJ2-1	ASSPPPRRASYNEQF
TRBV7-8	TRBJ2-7	ASSVGGTYEQY
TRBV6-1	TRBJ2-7	ASSAYSSGSVHYEQY
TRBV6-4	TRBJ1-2	ASRINGGLRGNGYT
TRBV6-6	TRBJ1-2	ASSSGGRGFAGYT
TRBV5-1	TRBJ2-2	ASSTVVSGELF
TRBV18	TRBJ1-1	ASSPVWGQGQVDTEAF
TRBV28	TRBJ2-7	ASSLGGSGIFEQY
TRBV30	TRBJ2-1	AWRGGLPYNEQF
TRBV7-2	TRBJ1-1	ASSLLKGTEAF
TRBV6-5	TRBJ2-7	ASSSVQSGYEQY
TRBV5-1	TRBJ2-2	ASTGKRDTGELF
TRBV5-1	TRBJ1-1	ASSLAGGMNTEAF
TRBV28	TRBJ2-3	ASSLRTGYTDTQY
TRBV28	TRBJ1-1	ASSLKLGGEAGRTEAF
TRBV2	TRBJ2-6	ASSVLSGANVLT
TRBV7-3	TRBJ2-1	ASSLNPGLAVYNEQF
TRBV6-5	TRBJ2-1	ASRPLAGGGNEQF
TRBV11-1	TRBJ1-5	ASNKGGQNNQPQH
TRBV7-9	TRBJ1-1	ASSLAARSTEAF